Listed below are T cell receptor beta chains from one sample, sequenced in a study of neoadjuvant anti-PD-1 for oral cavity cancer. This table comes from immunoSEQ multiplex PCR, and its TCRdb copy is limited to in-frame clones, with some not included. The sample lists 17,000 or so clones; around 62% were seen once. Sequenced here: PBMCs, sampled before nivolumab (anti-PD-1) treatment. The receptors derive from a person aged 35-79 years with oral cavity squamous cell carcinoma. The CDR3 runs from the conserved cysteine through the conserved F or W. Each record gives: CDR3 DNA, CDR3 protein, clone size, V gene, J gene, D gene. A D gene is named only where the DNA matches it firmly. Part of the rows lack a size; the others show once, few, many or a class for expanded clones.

TGTGCCAGCAGCTTAGGCAGCGGGGGATTCTACGAGCAGTACTTC	CASSLGSGGFYEQYF	NA	TRBV7-6	TRBJ2-7	TRBD2
TGTGCCAGCAGTTTTGGAGCCGGCGGGAGGCCCTACGAGCAGTACTTC	CASSFGAGGRPYEQYF	NA	TRBV28	TRBJ2-7	TRBD2
TGTGCCAGCAGTGAATACAATCAGCCCCAGCATTTT	CASSEYNQPQHF	NA	TRBV25-1	TRBJ1-5	NA
TGTGCCAGCAGGCGAGGGACTAGCGGGAGGGCCGGCGCCGAGCAGTACTTC	CASRRGTSGRAGAEQYF	NA	TRBV2	TRBJ2-7	TRBD2
TGTGCCAGTAGTACCGGAGGGAGCTCCTACAATGAGCAGTTCTTC	CASSTGGSSYNEQFF	NA	TRBV19	TRBJ2-1	NA
TGTGCCAGCAGTCCGGGGGGCTTGAGTGAAAAACTGTTTTTT	CASSPGGLSEKLFF	NA	TRBV2	TRBJ1-4	NA
TGTGCCAGTAGTATGGACAGGGGAGCGACTGAAGCTTTCTTT	CASSMDRGATEAFF	few	TRBV19	TRBJ1-1	TRBD1
TGCGCCAGCAGCTTGGACCCAAAAACCGGGGAGCTGTTTTTT	CASSLDPKTGELFF	NA	TRBV5-1	TRBJ2-2	NA
TGTGCCAGCAGAGACGCAAGAAAACTGTTTTTT	CASRDARKLFF	NA	TRBV6-6	TRBJ1-4	NA
TGTGCCAGCAGTTACTCTTGGGGGGGCCGGCGGGACGAGCAGTTCTTC	CASSYSWGGRRDEQFF	NA	TRBV6-5	TRBJ2-1	NA
TGTGCCAGCAGTGATAGTACTGGAAACACCATATATTTT	CASSDSTGNTIYF	NA	TRBV28	TRBJ1-3	NA
TGTGCCAGTAGTACAGGACAGGAACGCTACGAGCAGTACTTC	CASSTGQERYEQYF	NA	TRBV19	TRBJ2-7	TRBD1
TGTGCCAGCAGCGTGGACAGGCTGTCTAGCACAGATACGCAGTATTTT	CASSVDRLSSTDTQYF	few	TRBV7-2	TRBJ2-3	TRBD1
TGTGCCAGCAGTCCTTCGCCATTCCAGAATACGCAGTATTTT	CASSPSPFQNTQYF	NA	TRBV27	TRBJ2-3	NA
TGTGCCAGCAGTTCGGGACAGGGCAGTCAGCCCCAGCATTTT	CASSSGQGSQPQHF	NA	TRBV6-5	TRBJ1-5	TRBD1
TGCGCCAGCAGCCAAGCGACAGGTACCTACGAGCAGTACTTC	CASSQATGTYEQYF	once	TRBV4-1	TRBJ2-7	NA
TGTGCCAGCACCGAGTCCGAGAGCGGGAGGTACGAGCAGTACTTC	CASTESESGRYEQYF	NA	TRBV6-5	TRBJ2-7	TRBD2
TGTGCCAGCAGCGGGACGACTAGTAGCAATGAGCAGTTCTTC	CASSGTTSSNEQFF	NA	TRBV9	TRBJ2-1	NA
TGTGCCAGCAGTTTACTCGGCGAAGAGACCCAGTACTTC	CASSLLGEETQYF	once	TRBV28	TRBJ2-5	NA